The T cell receptor beta chain under discussion was sequenced for a study of early T cells in non-severe SARS-CoV-2 infection. Individual cDNA molecules were tagged with unique molecular identifiers. TCRdb itself ran the 5' RACE reads through MiXCR, one entry per CDR3 protein. The data hold about 87,000 distinct CDR3 sequences, with around 15% observed a single time. This clonotype occurred a few times. Per the germline V gene, CDR1 is SGHNT and CDR2 is YENEEA. V lost 2 bases, J lost 2 bases, and 9 bases stayed unmatched. The CDR3 contains 17 residues. The V call is TRBV11-3, the J call TRBJ2-5, with 9 bases aligning to TRBD2. The sample taken for sequencing was whole blood. The TCR was taken from an adult who was a healthcare worker with PCR-confirmed SARS-CoV-2 infection or an uninfected control (not recorded which). CDR3 DNA: TGTGCCAGCAGCTTAAAAGGGCAGAGCGGGGGGCAAGAGACCCAGTACTTC. It translates to CASSLKGQSGGQETQYF.